This entry describes one T cell receptor (beta chain). These data originate in a study of blood T cell repertoires in COVID-19. This table comes from immunoSEQ multiplex PCR, and its TCRdb copy is limited to in-frame clones, with some not included. This sample has over 150,000 clones; about 80% occur once, and the top ten carry around 6.9%. The sequence came from a human donor with acute or convalescent COVID-19. The donor label of this sample is uncertain. The sequenced material came from peripheral blood.

The CDR3 sequence: CASSPWGPGELFF. Here the CDR3 DNA reads TGTGCCAGCAGCCCCTGGGGGCCCGGGGAGCTGTTTTTT. J is TRBJ2-2 and V is TRBV12-3 or TRBV12-4; D may be TRBD1 (6 bases). The CDR3 is 13 residues long. V was pared by 6 bases and J by 6 bases, with 11 bases between.